The source of this TCR beta chain is a study of long-term antiretroviral therapy in people with HIV. Study results and caveats: After ART, diversity increased yet remained lower than transplant donor controls. All time points showed a repertoire dominated by clones expanded before ART. The study found narrower CDR3 length ranges in HIV repertoires than in controls.

Participants with HIV, all of them, were treated in the United States. CDR1 is SGHNT, CDR2 YYREEE, per germline (reference sequence). V lost 2 bases, J lost 7 bases, and 13 bases lay in between. The length of the CDR3 is 14 residues. Runs used v3.0 of the immunoSEQ assay and were done at survey level. Method: immunoSEQ multiplex PCR; TCRdb's copy keeps in-frame clones and lacks some. This repertoire shows about 25,000 clones, about 80% found once; its top ten account for around 10%. About this clone: Its target is not known.

This TCR came from a woman between 40 and 50 years old with HIV. The V gene is TRBV5-4, the J gene TRBJ2-1; D gene ambiguous. The sequencing here drew on unsorted PBMCs, taken 1.1 years before starting antiretroviral therapy. Here the CDR3 reads CASSFISSLNEQFF. The DNA for the CDR3 is TGTGCCAGCAGCTTTATCAGCAGCTTAAATGAGCAGTTCTTC.